The TCR beta chain under discussion was sequenced for a study of cytomegalovirus exposure and HLA in healthy donors. V was clipped by 6 bases and J by 4 bases, with 10 bases between them. The CDR3 runs to 14 residues. Germline V gives CDR1 MNHNY, CDR2 SVGAGI (reference sequence). Points from the study as a whole: Donors belonging to an Asian-associated ancestry cluster reportedly showed fewer N-insertions in productive TCRs than the roughly 670-donor mean, according to what a later analysis found. In a later analysis, a missense DCLRE1C variant was linked to TCR beta V- and J-gene trimming.

The donors gave bone marrow, and they were healthy. In the case of this clone: No antigen is known for it.

This PCR relied on a set of 60 Vbeta primers and 13 Jbeta primers. The authors' processing: Roughly 10 million shared chains were among the approximately 80 million unique TCR beta chains that a later analysis counted. Profiling relied on immunoSEQ multiplex PCR, and the TCRdb table lists in-frame clones only, not all of them. V and J calls and clone size follow that table, whereas D and trimming were derived from the DNA. The table lists about 180,000 clones, 77% of them singletons. V usage is TRBV6-6 and J usage is TRBJ1-6; maybe TRBD1 (5 bases). This receptor was obtained from a young man in good health and CMV-seronegative. Sequences were obtained from PBMCs. CDR3 DNA sequence: TGTGCCAGCAGGGGGCAGAAGTATAATTCACCCCTCCACTTT. Translation: CASRGQKYNSPLHF.